This T cell receptor (beta chain) is drawn from a study of blood T cells in healthy people across ages. Study context: About one barcoded beta molecule was captured per two T cells (by template switching).

Comments on this clonotype: Its antigen is not identified.

General study findings and limits: There were more naive CD4+ cells and higher diversity in long-lived donors than in aged donors.

Together with a sample-barcoded 5' primer, a J-beta primer mix was included in a second PCR lasting about 7 to 12 cycles. TCRdb reanalysed the 5' RACE reads using MiXCR and keeps one entry per CDR3 protein. This table has approximately 810,000 distinct CDR3 sequences, around 30% appearing once. Trimming pared 5 bases from V and 4 bases from J, leaving 15 bases between. The CDR3 is made up of 15 amino acids. Germline values: CDR1 SGHVS, CDR2 FNYEAQ. No fewer than 7 million PBMCs went into each sample. The TCR originated in a woman older than 75 in good health. Source material: blood. The chain has TRBV7-6 and TRBJ1-3; tentatively, D is TRBD1 (6 bases). Here the CDR3 DNA reads TGTGCCAGCAGCCAAACGACAGGCGTAGGAAACACCATATATTTT. Its protein product is CASSQTTGVGNTIYF.